The TCR beta chain described here comes from a study of T cell responses to AZD1222 COVID-19 vaccine. Study-level points and caveats: An increase in Spike-specific TCR breadth and depth was observed after two AZD1222 doses. Of spike-specific TCRs, nearly half reportedly target regions left unmutated in variants.

Germline values: CDR1 MNHNY, CDR2 SVGAGI (reference sequence). The junction had 7 bases not matched to a gene; V was cut back by 5 bases and J by 9 bases. The CDR3 is 14 amino acids. This clone was seen just once. What it binds is not known. Here immunoSEQ multiplex PCR was the method, and the copy in TCRdb shows in-frame clones only, minus some. The repertoire holds about 150,000 clones, with approximately 90% as singletons. V is TRBV6-6 and J is TRBJ1-6; TRBD1 matches at 7 bases. The sequence was obtained from an adult who received the AZD1222 COVID-19 vaccine. Material: peripheral blood, obtained 28 days after the second AZD1222 dose. The CDR3 here is CASSPRDSSSPLHF. Written as DNA, the CDR3 is TGTGCCAGCAGTCCCCGGGACAGCAGTTCACCCCTCCACTTT.